The TCR beta chain described here comes from a study of monozygotic twins with inflammatory bowel disease. Study-level findings and limits: Patient-specific immunosuppressive treatments may have made repertoires more variable.

Two nested PCRs, around 16 and 10 cycles, amplified TCRalpha and TCRbeta cDNA. TCRdb re-called the 5' RACE reads; every CDR3 protein appears as one record, without DNA. In all, the sample yields roughly 300,000 distinct CDR3 sequences. Concerning this clonotype itself: Antigen unknown.

This TCR derives from a human donor with ulcerative colitis or Crohn's disease, or a healthy co-twin of an affected twin (not recorded which). Sequencing used blood.

The CDR3 reads CASSLAGLYNEQFF. This chain connects TRBV12-3 or TRBV12-4 to TRBJ2-1. The CDR3 length is 14 residues.